Shown below are 27 T cell receptor beta chains from a single sample sequenced in a study of tumor-infiltrating lymphocytes in primary liver carcinoma. Priming with a constant-region primer yielded TCR beta cDNA from roughly 0.45 ug total RNA. Modified slightly, ARM-PCR produced TCR beta libraries over three nested multiplex PCR rounds. Forward primers for TRBV1-TRBV30 and a C-beta reverse primer served the first two PCR rounds, at 10 cycles each. TCRdb ran MiXCR on the multiplex PCR reads and lists one entry per CDR3 protein. The top ten hold under 8.5% of the sample, which has approximately 330,000 distinct CDR3 sequences, almost 65% seen once. Unsorted whole blood served as the source of blood RNA, and germline DNA was extracted as well. The specimen sequenced was peripheral blood. These receptors all stem from a man in his forties with primary liver carcinoma and hepatitis B virus infection.

Comment on this clonotype: A much larger clone lies one base from this, so it may be a read error. The V gene is TRBV6-6, the J gene TRBJ1-6; D gene uncertain. The V gene's germline CDR1 is MNHNY and CDR2 SVGAGI (reference sequence). V dropped 2 bases and J dropped 6 bases, with 14 bases sitting between them. The CDR3 is 16 residues long. The DNA for the CDR3 is TGTGCCAGCAGTTACCTCACAGCCGGATTTAATTCACCCCTCCACTTT. Translated, it gives CASSYLTAGFNSPLHF.

This clonotype was found once. This likely comes from a read error, as the CDR3 has no conserved phenylalanine or tryptophan at its end. V gene TRBV29-1 combines with J gene TRBJ1-1; the match to TRBD1 covers 8 bases. The CDR3 contains 16 residues. Germline CDR1 SQVTM, CDR2 ANQGSEA. V dropped 6 bases and J dropped 0; count of bases not matched to a gene: 12. The CDR3 region is CSVSPMRQGMNTEAFL. The CDR3 DNA reads TGCAGCGTCAGCCCCATGAGACAGGGGATGAACACTGAAGCTTTCCTT.

This clonotype has a single count. This may be a read error: a much more frequent sequence differs by one nucleotide. V gene TRBV6-5 combines with J gene TRBJ1-2; no firm D call. The CDR3 spans 14 residues. Germline CDR1 and CDR2: MNHEY and SVGAGI. V was clipped by 5 bases and J by 2 bases, with 12 bases between them. CDR3 protein: CASSVQVRNYGYTF. The CDR3, as DNA: TGTGCCAGCAGTGTGCAGGTACGAAACTATGGCTACACCTTC.

A remark on this clonotype: One end of the junction fails to match germline, which may point to a read error. The chain couples TRBV11-2 to TRBJ2-7, with D perhaps matching TRBD2 (5 bases). Germline-derived CDR1 and CDR2 are SGHAT and FQNNGV. The CDR3 is 15 residues long. CDR3 amino acids: CANSTVSAYPYKQYF. The CDR3 coding sequence is TGTGCCAACAGCACCGTTAGCGCGTACCCTTACAAGCAGTACTTC.

Turning to this clonotype: This may be a read error, as it is one base from a much larger clone. This sequence joins TRBV12-3 or TRBV12-4 and TRBJ2-3; D ambiguous. This CDR3 is 15 amino acids long. Here the CDR3 DNA reads TGTGCCAGCACGCACGGCCGCTGGGTCCCAGATATGCAGTATTTT. This codes for CASTHGRWVPDMQYF.

This clonotype has just a few counts. The CDR3 loop reads CASSRASYGNQPQHF. The DNA of the CDR3 is TGTGCCAGCAGCCGTGCCTCATATGGCAATCAGCCCCAGCATTTT. The chain recombines TRBV5-6 with TRBJ1-5, with unresolved D. Germline CDR1 is SGHDT and CDR2 is YYEEEE. CDR3 size: 15 residues. V lost 4 bases and J lost 2, with 13 bases in between.

The chain is built from TRBV7-9 and TRBJ2-7, with 12 bases identical to TRBD1. The germline V gene has CDR1 SEHNR and CDR2 FQNEAQ (reference sequence). The CDR3 sequence is 15 residues long. With 5 bases clipped from V and 7 bases from J, the junction kept 9 bases outside the gene matches. CDR3 nucleotides: TGTGCCAGCAGCATAGGGACAGGGGGCGTAGGGGAGCAGTACTTC. Translation: CASSIGTGGVGEQYF.

Comment on this clonotype: A much larger clone lies one base from this, so it may be a read error. The chain links TRBV7-9 to TRBJ1-2, with D perhaps TRBD1 (5 bases). Germline lookup yields CDR1 SEHNR and CDR2 FQNEAQ (reference sequence). The CDR3 loop spans 11 amino acids. The CDR3 reads CSSSTRDGYTF. CDR3 sequence (DNA): TGTTCCAGCAGCACCAGGGATGGCTACACCTTC.

This clonotype was seen a few times. The chain recombines TRBV5-6 with TRBJ2-1; 11 bases map to TRBD2. J gave up 2 bases and V 2 bases, and 3 bases lay outside the gene matches. The germline CDR1 and CDR2 sequences are SGHDT and YYEEEE. The CDR3 loop spans 16 amino acids. CDR3 in DNA: TGTGCCAGCAGCTTCACTAGCGGGGGCCCCTACAATGAGCAGTTCTTC. It codes for CASSFTSGGPYNEQFF.

Worth noting for this clonotype: The junction and the germline gene differ at one end; a read error may be behind it. This chain uses TRBV5-6 with TRBJ2-5; D call uncertain. This CDR3 is 13 amino acids long. The germline CDR1 and CDR2 sequences are SGHDT and YYEEEE. CDR3 protein: CASSLFQLESQYF. The CDR3 DNA sequence: TGTGCCAGCAGCTTGTTCCAGTTAGAGAGCCAGTACTTC.

To note about this clonotype: One end of the junction fails to match germline, which may point to a read error. This chain joins TRBV5-4 and TRBJ2-7, with D tentatively TRBD2 (5 bases). The CDR3 is made up of 13 amino acids. Germline V gene lookup returns CDR1 SGHNT and CDR2 YYREEE (reference sequence). CDR3: CASSVDFSYKQYF. The CDR3 coding sequence is TGTGCCAGCAGCGTGGACTTCTCCTACAAGCAGTACTTC.

With respect to this clonotype: A much more abundant neighbour one base away suggests this may be a read error. The chain is built from TRBV14 and TRBJ2-5; D gene ambiguous. Germline V gives CDR1 SGHDN, CDR2 FVKESK. CDR3 length: 13 residues. The CDR3 DNA reads as TGTGCCAGCAACCAAGAAAATCAAGAGACCCAGTACTTC. Its protein product is CASNQENQETQYF.

The chain recombines TRBV11-2 with TRBJ2-1; no reliable D call. The CDR3 loop spans 13 amino acids. CDR1 SGHAT and CDR2 FQNNGV come from the germline V gene. In DNA form, the CDR3 reads TGTGCTAGGAGCTTAGACCCCTACAATGAGCAGTTCTTC. Its translation: CARSLDPYNEQFF.

About this clonotype itself: At one end the junction does not follow the germline gene, possibly because of a read error. The rearrangement links TRBV11-2 to TRBJ1-2, with D unclear. This CDR3 has 15 residues. In germline, CDR1 is SGHAT, CDR2 FQNNGV. The CDR3 DNA sequence: TGTGCCAGTAGCTTAGTACAGCAGTTCGGCCATGGCTACACCTTC. This codes for CASSLVQQFGHGYTF.

With regard to this clonotype: One end of the junction fails to match germline, which may point to a read error. The chain uses TRBV6-1 and TRBJ2-2; weak D call: TRBD2 (6 bases). Germline V lookup: CDR1 MNHNS, CDR2 SASEGT. The CDR3 has 16 residues. The CDR3 nucleotides read TGTGCCAGCAGCGAAACGCCGGGGATGAACACCGGGGGGCTGTTTTTT. Its translation is CASSETPGMNTGGLFF.

Details on this clonotype: This CDR3 is missing its conserved last phenylalanine or tryptophan, likely due to a read error. V usage is TRBV30 and J usage is TRBJ1-1; D unclear. The V and J ends lost 4 bases and 7 bases respectively, with 7 bases between them. CDR1 and CDR2 (germline): GTSNPN, SVGIG (reference sequence). The CDR3 covers 10 residues. The CDR3 reads CAWIGSEAFL. CDR3 bases: TGTGCCTGGATAGGCAGTGAAGCTTTCCTT.

This clonotype was detected only a few times. The V and J genes are TRBV6-1 and TRBJ2-3; 10 bases match TRBD2. The CDR3 has 16 residues. V gave up 3 bases and J gave up 1 base; unmatched junction bases: 4. From germline, CDR1 is MNHNS and CDR2 SASEGT. The CDR3 nucleotides read TGTGCCAGCAGTGACCCAGGGACTAGCGGCACAGATACGCAGTATTTT. It encodes CASSDPGTSGTDTQYF.

This clonotype was seen repeatedly, ten times or more. A read error may be the cause here, since a much bigger clone is one base away. The rearrangement links TRBV11-2 to TRBJ1-3; D unclear. The CDR3 length is 13 residues. Germline CDR1 and CDR2: SGHAT and FQNNGV. The CDR3 reads CASSPSTGNTTYF. The DNA for the CDR3 is TGTGCCAGCAGCCCCTCGACTGGGAACACCACATATTTT.

DNA for the CDR3: TGTGCCACCAGCAGAGATGTGGAGGTTACCGGGGAGCTGTTTTTT. This encodes CATSRDVEVTGELFF. The gene calls are TRBV15 and TRBJ2-2; TRBD2 might be the D (5 bases). There are 15 residues in the CDR3. Looked up from germline, CDR1 is LNHNV and CDR2 is YYDKDF (reference sequence). V was trimmed by 0 bases and J by 5 bases, leaving 10 bases between them. The full variable domain, completed using reference TRBV15 and TRBJ2-2, is DAMVIQNPRYQVTQFGKPVTLSCSQTLNHNVMYWYQQKSSQAPKLLFHYYDKDFNNEADTPDNFQSRRPNTSFCFLDIRSPGLGDTAMYLCATSRDVEVTGELFFGEGSRLTVL.

The gene calls are TRBV11-1 and TRBJ2-3; D is uncertain. V lost 5 bases and J 7 bases, leaving 19 bases between the germline ends. The CDR3 is made up of 15 amino acids. Germline CDR1 and CDR2: SGHAT and FQDESV (reference sequence). DNA for the CDR3: TGTGCCAGCAGCCTTTTAGGACGTGAGATGAATACGCAGTATTTT. Residues: CASSLLGREMNTQYF.

This clonotype turned up a few times. Germline is not matched at one junction end, which may reflect a read error. The gene calls are TRBV11-2 and TRBJ2-1; D gene ambiguous. Germline CDR1 reads SGHAT; CDR2 reads FQNNGV. The length of the CDR3 is 12 residues. CDR3 amino acids: CASSSVYNEQLF. The CDR3 DNA reads TGTGCCAGCAGCTCCGTTTACAATGAACAGCTCTTC.

This rearrangement joins TRBV14 to TRBJ2-3; no firm D call. CDR3 length equals 14 residues. Germline CDR1 reads SGHDN; CDR2 reads FVKESK. V lost 5 bases and J lost 0, with 9 bases in between. CDR3 coding DNA: TGTGCCAGCAGCAAATTACGGAGCACAGATACGCAGTATTTT. Encoded protein: CASSKLRSTDTQYF.

The rearrangement joins TRBV11-2 to TRBJ2-7, with a weak D call TRBD2 (6 bases). The CDR3 has 18 residues. The V and J ends lost 5 bases and 0 bases respectively, with 23 bases between them. Germline V gene sequence: CDR1 SGHAT, CDR2 FQNNGV. The CDR3 region has the DNA TGTGCCAGCAGCCCATTCTTTAGGCGGGACGGTAACTCCTACGAGCAGTACTTC. Protein product: CASSPFFRRDGNSYEQYF.

In the case of this clonotype: The CDR3 ends on some other residue instead of the conserved phenylalanine or tryptophan, so this is likely a read error. Because the CDR3's place on the DNA is in doubt, the DNA is left out and the CDR3 is given as listed by TCRdb. The genes are TRBV12-3 or TRBV12-4 and TRBJ1-2; TRBD1 is the table's D call and was not checked against the DNA. A total of 12 residues make up the CDR3, ends included. CDR3: CTSSLTGAGYTL.

A remark on this clonotype: The junction and the germline gene differ at one end; a read error may be behind it. This sequence joins TRBV11-3 and TRBJ1-1; D call uncertain. The CDR3 loop spans 14 amino acids. Per germline, CDR1 SGHNT and CDR2 YENEEA. CDR3 loop: CASSLGSTGTEAFF. In DNA, the CDR3 is TGTGCCAGTAGCTTAGGATCCACGGGCACTGAAGCTTTCTTT. The whole variable domain, remainder taken from reference TRBV11-3 and TRBJ1-1, is EAGVVQSPRYKIIEKKQPVAFWCNPISGHNTLYWYLQNLGQGPELLIRYENEEAVDDSQLPKDRFSAERLKGVDSTLKIQPAELGDSAVYLCASSLGSTGTEAFFGQGTRLTVV.

This rearrangement joins TRBV11-2 to TRBJ2-5; unclear D gene. Germline values: CDR1 SGHAT, CDR2 FQNNGV. Trimming took 3 bases from V and 4 from J, leaving 12 bases between them. The CDR3 has 14 amino acids. CDR3 nucleotides: TGTGCCAGCAGCTTTTCATATAGCAGAGAGACCCAGTACTTC. As protein: CASSFSYSRETQYF. Variable domain in full (rest from reference TRBV11-2 and TRBJ2-5): EAGVAQSPRYKIIEKRQSVAFWCNPISGHATLYWYQQILGQGPKLLIQFQNNGVVDDSQLPKDRFSAERLKGVDSTLKIQPAKLEDSAVYLCASSFSYSRETQYFGPGTRLLVL.

With respect to this clonotype: A read error is possible here, since a much larger clone lies one base away. Since the CDR3 does not end with the conserved phenylalanine or tryptophan, this likely comes from a read error. This chain joins TRBV11-2 and TRBJ2-7; 10 bases align to TRBD2. There are 15 residues in the CDR3. The V gene's germline CDR1 is SGHAT and CDR2 FQNNGV. Germline trimming cut 5 bases from V and 6 bases from J; bases unmatched to any gene: 10. The CDR3 reads CASSPMWASGSEQYL. For the CDR3, the DNA is TGTGCCAGCAGCCCGATGTGGGCTAGCGGGAGCGAGCAGTACCTC.